The TCR beta chain described here comes from a study of early stage breast cancer tumors. Blood replicates held 0.5 ug DNA, tumor or normal breast approximately 1.5 ug, two each. Sequencing used immunoSEQ multiplex PCR; TCRdb keeps in-frame clones, though not all of them. The sample includes under 75,000 clones, more than 60% of them seen just once. Findings and limits, study-wide: Compared with adjacent normal breast, tumors showed about 2.3-fold denser, more clonal T cells. Chain pairing and CD4, CD8 or FOXP3 expression were not captured.

The count of this clone is one. The antigen is undetermined. Trimming at V came to 1 base and at J to 5 bases, leaving 9 bases not matched to a gene. The CDR3 covers 16 residues. From germline, CDR1 is SGHAT and CDR2 FQNNGV. The rearrangement links TRBV11-2 to TRBJ1-1, with TRBD1 matching 8 bases. Sequenced sample: blood. This clonotype originated in a person in their thirties with breast cancer. This CDR3 reads CASSLGSTGVRTEAFF. The DNA for the CDR3 is TGTGCCAGCAGCTTAGGTTCGACAGGGGTGCGGACTGAAGCTTTCTTT.